This T cell receptor beta chain was identified in a study of cytotoxic CD8 clonotypes in ibrutinib-treated CLL. Study at large: Mean productive templates were about 260,000; mean productive rearrangements were 94,082.

The CDR3 sequence is 12 residues long. V lost 4 bases and J 5 bases, leaving 8 bases between the germline ends. The germline CDR1 and CDR2 sequences are WSHSY and SAAADI. Some clones are missing from TCRdb's copy, which holds only in-frame ones; the method was immunoSEQ multiplex PCR. The sample lists roughly 24,000 clones, about 81% occurring once. This TCR was recovered from a human donor with chronic lymphocytic leukemia. This chain links TRBV10-2 with TRBJ1-2; no definite D call. The input for sequencing was PBMCs, taken before ibrutinib treatment. The CDR3 loop is CASSAQSYGYTF. CDR3 coding DNA: TGCGCCAGCAGTGCACAGTCTTATGGCTACACCTTC.